Given below is one T cell receptor (beta chain) in context. The sample is drawn from a study of blood T cell repertoires in COVID-19. Whole-study context: Donors in the United States, Italy and Spain gave samples during acute or convalescent COVID-19. The analysed material was cDNA or gDNA that came from T cells, B-cell-depleted T cells, or PBMCs.

The CDR3 runs 15 residues. Trimming took 4 bases from V and 5 from J; bases not matched to a gene: 12. Germline loops: CDR1 SQVTM, CDR2 ANQGSEA. In the study's own analysis: Reference gene primer amplification gave nucleated cell count estimates. Clones were sequenced by immunoSEQ multiplex PCR, and TCRdb holds only the in-frame ones, with some missing. Clone size and V and J calls were adopted from that table, with D and trimming inferred from the DNA. The sample has about 670,000 clones; 70% to 90% are singletons. This TCR was recovered from a woman between 18 and 29 years old with acute or convalescent COVID-19. The chain uses TRBV29-1 and TRBJ2-5; 8 bases agree with TRBD2. Specimen: peripheral blood. CDR3 in amino acids: CSVAGRGVQFETQYF. In DNA form, the CDR3 reads TGCAGCGTTGCCGGGAGGGGCGTCCAATTCGAGACCCAGTACTTC.